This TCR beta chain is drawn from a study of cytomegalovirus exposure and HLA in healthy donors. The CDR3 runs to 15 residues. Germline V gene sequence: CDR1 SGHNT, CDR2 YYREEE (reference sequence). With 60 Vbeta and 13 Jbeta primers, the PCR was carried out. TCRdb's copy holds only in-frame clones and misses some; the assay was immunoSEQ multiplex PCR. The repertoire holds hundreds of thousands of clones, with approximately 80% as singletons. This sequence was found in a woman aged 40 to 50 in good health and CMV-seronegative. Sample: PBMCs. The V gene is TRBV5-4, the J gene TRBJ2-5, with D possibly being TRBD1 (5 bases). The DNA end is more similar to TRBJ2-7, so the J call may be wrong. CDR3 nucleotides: TGTGCCAGCAGCTTGCTTTCGGAAGGGGTCTACGAGCAGTACTTC. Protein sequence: CASSLLSEGVYEQYF.